This T cell receptor beta chain was profiled in a study of tumor-infiltrating lymphocytes in primary liver carcinoma. Study-wide results and limits: Tumor-adjacent and tumor-blood pairs shared less of their repertoires than tumor region pairs shared.

From around 520 ng of total RNA, TCR beta-specific cDNA was reverse-transcribed using a constant-region primer. Researchers made the TCR beta libraries by running three nested multiplex PCR rounds with slightly modified ARM-PCR. TCRdb re-derived calls from the multiplex PCR reads in MiXCR, one entry per CDR3 protein. The sample has about 99,000 distinct CDR3 sequences, more than 60% seen once; the top ten hold about 9.2%. As regards this clonotype: Its specificity is unknown. The germline gene is not matched at one end of the junction; a read error may be the cause.

Total RNA and DNA came together from 20-30 mg of bulk tissue without cell sorting. The specimen sequenced was liver tumor tissue from sampling region 5. Subset defined: tumor region T5, tumor centre. The origin of this receptor is a woman aged 60-75 years with primary liver carcinoma and hepatitis B virus infection.

Here the CDR3 reads CASSPGPAGGSTDMQYF. The CDR3 DNA follows: TGTGCCAGCAGCCCGGGACCAGCGGGCGGCAGCACAGATATGCAGTATTTT. This sequence joins TRBV11-3 and TRBJ2-3, with D maybe TRBD2 (6 bases). CDR1 and CDR2 (germline): SGHNT, YENEEA. The CDR3 contains 17 residues.